This T cell receptor beta chain was captured in a study of Tregs in tolerant kidney transplant recipients (dated by TCRdb to the late 2010s). Regarding the complete study: Before combined kidney and bone marrow transplantation, this study identified donor-specific regulatory T cells using TCRbeta sequencing and then followed those same cells after transplant. TCRbeta repertoire sequencing was used in a few healthy controls to compare several ways of expanding Tregs specific for an allogeneic donor. Paper-wide results and their limitations: The most biologically relevant and donor-specific TCRbeta repertoire appeared to be identified by expanding Tregs with activated donor B cells. Biological reproducibility was not directly assessed, although technical replication error appeared to be minimal. The study was constrained by small patient numbers, and validation of the findings is required in larger populations and under other immunosuppression protocols.

For TCRbeta CDR3 sequencing, genomic DNA was extracted from sorted cells using the QIAGEN DNeasy Blood and Tissue Kit. Through immunoSEQ, high-throughput TCRbeta CDR3 sequencing was done commercially, including PCR amplification with internal controls and bias correction. For the original study's pipeline: A unique productive TCRbeta sequence was defined by the CDR3 nucleotide sequence when primers matched, and otherwise by the CDR3 amino acid sequence together with the Vbeta and Jbeta genes. As a correction for sorting error, sequences shared between sorted populations at a frequency ratio of 2:1 or less were discarded, and the remaining shared sequences were assigned to the higher population. A sequence counted as donor-reactive if, in CFSE-low cells, the sequence had a frequency of at least 0.01% and was expanded at least 5-fold compared with unstimulated cells. Jensen-Shannon divergence calculated on the top 100 TCRbeta sequences ranked by frequency was used to measure repertoire divergence. For samples with multiple sequencing runs, sorting error was corrected in each run separately before the runs were combined. TCRdb carries this immuneACCESS record with in-frame sequences only. Its versions omit some clonotypes, under half of them owing to an unresolved V gene in the studies checked, with the rest unexplained. The V and J calls and clone size were taken over from that table, and D and trimming were inferred from the DNA. Within this sample are under 50,000 clones, with 91% of them counted one time only. The ten largest account for 0.7% of the sample.

A remark on this clone: It lacks a known antigen. There are no base qualities to consult, and no much larger clone falls within one base.

Unstimulated Tregs (CD4+CD25+CD127-), CD4+ non-Tregs (CD4+CD25-), CD4 and CD8 cells were FACS-sorted from thawed PBMCs. Prior to Treg sorting, thawed PBMCs were rested overnight with 200 IU/ml IL-2 at 37 degrees C. Healthy control blood was obtained either as purchased buffy coats or from healthy volunteers. Healthy control blood was processed to PBMCs with a Ficoll density gradient and then cryopreserved, whereas patient PBMCs were collected both before and after transplant. The CDR3 measures 18 amino acids from cysteine to phenylalanine. Only CDR3 DNA is held: 54 bases, read in frame from base 1. Based on the germline V gene, the CDR1 and CDR2 sequences are KGHSH and LQKENI. V trim: 5 bases; J trim: 2 bases; unmatched bases: 10.

The chain is encoded by TRBV18 joined to TRBJ2-7, with 15 bases matching TRBD2. The receptor comes from a human donor in good health. Sequenced: Tregs from blood. The DNA sequence follows: TGTGCCAGCTCATCCACCGGACTAGCGGGAGGGCCTCCCTACGAGCAGTACTTC. This sequence encodes CASSSTGLAGGPPYEQYF.